Listed below are T cell receptor beta chains from one sample, sequenced in a study of regulatory T cells in long-lasting Graves disease. TCRdb re-derived calls from the multiplex PCR reads in MiXCR, one entry per CDR3 protein. The sample includes 400,000 to 550,000 distinct CDR3 sequences, about 16% of them seen just once. This sample also belongs to another study, concerning T cells in Graves' hyperthyroidism and ophthalmopathy.

The starting material was peripheral blood mononuclear cells (PBMCs), obtained at new diagnosis, from a patient treated with antithyroid drugs. These TCRs come from a woman between 18 and 30 years old with Graves disease. The CDR3 runs from the conserved cysteine through the conserved F or W. The D gene is left open where the match is weak. Not all rows give a size; the values are once, few, many and, for expanded clones, a class.

j_gene: TRBJ1-2; v_gene: TRBV27; d_gene: TRBD1; abundance: many; CDR3nt: TGTGCCAGCACCTCCCCCAGCCCCGGGACAGTGAACTATGGCTACACCTTC; CDR3aa: CASTSPSPGTVNYGYTF
j_gene: TRBJ2-7; v_gene: TRBV5-1; d_gene: .; abundance: few; CDR3nt: TGCGCCAGCAGCTTGGTGGGGGAGTTGGGAACCTACGAGCAGTACTTC; CDR3aa: CASSLVGELGTYEQYF
j_gene: TRBJ1-1; v_gene: TRBV10-2; d_gene: TRBD1; abundance: .; CDR3nt: TGCGCCAGCACCGGGACAGGGATGAACACTGAAGCTTTCTTT; CDR3aa: CASTGTGMNTEAFF
j_gene: TRBJ1-1; v_gene: TRBV27; d_gene: .; abundance: many; CDR3nt: TGTGCCAGCAACAGAGTAGGGACCGTTAACACTGAAGCTTTCTTT; CDR3aa: CASNRVGTVNTEAFF
j_gene: TRBJ2-1; v_gene: TRBV7-9; d_gene: TRBD2; abundance: once; CDR3nt: TGTGCCAGCAGCTTAGGGGGTTCGGGAGGGAAGGATGAGCAGTTCTTC; CDR3aa: CASSLGGSGGKDEQFF
j_gene: TRBJ2-7; v_gene: TRBV28; d_gene: .; abundance: many; CDR3nt: TGTGCCACTACAAGACAGGAGAGCTCCTACGAGCAGTACTTC; CDR3aa: CATTRQESSYEQYF
j_gene: TRBJ2-7; v_gene: TRBV6-2/TRBV6-3; d_gene: .; abundance: many; CDR3nt: TGTGCCAGCAGTTACGTCTCCACCCGCCACGAGCAGTACTTC; CDR3aa: CASSYVSTRHEQYF
j_gene: TRBJ2-4; v_gene: TRBV5-5; d_gene: TRBD2; abundance: few; CDR3nt: TGTGCCAGCAGTTTGCACCGAACTAGCGGGAGGGCCGGGAACATTCAGTACTTC; CDR3aa: CASSLHRTSGRAGNIQYF
j_gene: TRBJ1-4; v_gene: TRBV5-8; d_gene: .; abundance: few; CDR3nt: TGTGCCAGCCGCCAAGAAAAACTGTTTTTT; CDR3aa: CASRQEKLFF
j_gene: TRBJ1-5; v_gene: TRBV28; d_gene: .; abundance: .; CDR3nt: TGTGCCAGCAGTTTATCAACAGGGAGAGGCCAGCCCCAGCATTTT; CDR3aa: CASSLSTGRGQPQHF
j_gene: TRBJ2-1; v_gene: TRBV20-1; d_gene: .; abundance: many; CDR3nt: TGCAGTGCTAGAGATGGAAAGAGGAGCTCCTACAATGAGCAGTTCTTC; CDR3aa: CSARDGKRSSYNEQFF
j_gene: TRBJ2-1; v_gene: TRBV6-5; d_gene: TRBD2; abundance: many; CDR3nt: TGTGCCAGCAGTTACGGGGAGGGCTCCTACAATGAGCAGTTCTTC; CDR3aa: CASSYGEGSYNEQFF
j_gene: TRBJ2-5; v_gene: TRBV7-9; d_gene: TRBD1; abundance: many; CDR3nt: TGTGCCAGCAGACAACCGGGACAGTTGGAGACCCAGTACTTC; CDR3aa: CASRQPGQLETQYF
j_gene: TRBJ2-3; v_gene: TRBV29-1; d_gene: TRBD1; abundance: few; CDR3nt: TGCAGCGTTGCTCCCCTGGGGGACAGTCCCACAGATATGCAGTATTTT; CDR3aa: CSVAPLGDSPTDMQYF
j_gene: TRBJ2-1; v_gene: TRBV27; d_gene: TRBD2; abundance: .; CDR3nt: TGTGCCAGCAGTCCGATGAGCGGGAGAGGTAATGAGCAGTTCTTC; CDR3aa: CASSPMSGRGNEQFF
j_gene: TRBJ2-7; v_gene: TRBV20-1; d_gene: TRBD2; abundance: many; CDR3nt: TGCAGTGCTCCCAATACCGGGACTAACGGGAGTCCCGACGAGCAGTACTTC; CDR3aa: CSAPNTGTNGSPDEQYF
j_gene: TRBJ2-1; v_gene: TRBV9; d_gene: .; abundance: many; CDR3nt: TGTGCCAGCAGCGTTGCATCCTACAATGAGCAGTTCTTC; CDR3aa: CASSVASYNEQFF
j_gene: TRBJ2-7; v_gene: TRBV6-1; d_gene: TRBD1; abundance: .; CDR3nt: TGTGCCAGCAGACCTTTACAGGGGGTCTACAAGCAGTACTTC; CDR3aa: CASRPLQGVYKQYF
j_gene: TRBJ1-5; v_gene: TRBV30; d_gene: .; abundance: .; CDR3nt: TGTGCCTGGAGTCTCGGCCTGTGGGGACAGCCCCAGCATTTT; CDR3aa: CAWSLGLWGQPQHF
j_gene: TRBJ2-1; v_gene: TRBV28; d_gene: .; abundance: many; CDR3nt: TGTGCCAGCAGTTTAGACCCCTACAATGAGCAGTTCTTC; CDR3aa: CASSLDPYNEQFF
j_gene: TRBJ2-7; v_gene: TRBV7-6; d_gene: TRBD2; abundance: many; CDR3nt: TGTGCCAGCAGCCCGAGGGTACTAGCGGGAGAAGAGCAGTACTTC; CDR3aa: CASSPRVLAGEEQYF
j_gene: TRBJ2-1; v_gene: TRBV5-5; d_gene: .; abundance: many; CDR3nt: TGTGCCAGCAGCTTGGGGCTGAGAAGCGGGCACAATGAGCAGTTCTTC; CDR3aa: CASSLGLRSGHNEQFF
j_gene: TRBJ2-7; v_gene: TRBV7-9; d_gene: .; abundance: many; CDR3nt: TGTGCCAGCAGCTCGACAGGGCGGGGGGCCTACGAGCAGTACTTC; CDR3aa: CASSSTGRGAYEQYF
j_gene: TRBJ2-7; v_gene: TRBV28; d_gene: .; abundance: .; CDR3nt: TGTGCCAGCAGTTCCTTCTCTCGGGACATGGGTTACGAGCAGTACTTC; CDR3aa: CASSSFSRDMGYEQYF
j_gene: TRBJ2-5; v_gene: TRBV5-1; d_gene: TRBD1; abundance: .; CDR3nt: TGCGCCAGCAGCTTGGGGGACAGGGCGGAAGAGACCCAGTACTTC; CDR3aa: CASSLGDRAEETQYF
j_gene: TRBJ1-5; v_gene: TRBV3-1; d_gene: .; abundance: many; CDR3nt: TGTGCCAGCAGCCAATTTTACAGCAATCAGCCCCAGCATTTT; CDR3aa: CASSQFYSNQPQHF
j_gene: TRBJ2-1; v_gene: TRBV5-1; d_gene: .; abundance: many; CDR3nt: TGCGCCAGCAGTTTGGAGGGAGTTACCTACAATGAGCAGTTCTTC; CDR3aa: CASSLEGVTYNEQFF